The 29 T cell receptor beta chains reported below all come from one sample, sequenced in a study of blood T cells in healthy people across ages. A second roughly 7 to 12 cycle PCR used barcoded and J-beta primers. TCRdb passed the 5' RACE reads through MiXCR, listing each CDR3 protein once. The profile shows roughly 1 million distinct CDR3 sequences, approximately 25% of them singletons. The same data also went into a second study, on T cells of mothers and their children.

Source material: blood. Receptors were obtained from a girl aged 2 to 10 in good health.

This rearrangement joins TRBV10-3 to TRBJ1-4, with unresolved D. The CDR3 is 13 amino acids. Trimming removed 4 bases at V and 8 bases at J, with 11 bases between. In germline, CDR1 is ENHRY, CDR2 SYGVKD. The CDR3 coding sequence is TGTGCCATCAGTGGTGGATTTGGGGAAAAACTGTTTTTT. This codes for CAISGGFGEKLFF.

This clonotype occurred once. The chain has TRBV11-2 and TRBJ2-1, with D unclear. The CDR3 loop spans 15 amino acids. The V gene's germline CDR1 is SGHAT and CDR2 FQNNGV. V was cut by 5 bases and J by 8 bases, with 19 bases left in between. The CDR3 spells CASSPGVSETDEQFF. The CDR3 region has the DNA TGTGCCAGCAGCCCAGGCGTGTCGGAGACTGATGAGCAGTTCTTC.

The chain recombines TRBV7-9 with TRBJ2-1; D possibly corresponds to TRBD2 (5 bases). The better agreement between TRBJ2-7 and the DNA end casts doubt on the J call. The CDR3 is 14 amino acids. The V gene's germline CDR1 is SEHNR and CDR2 FQNEAQ (reference sequence). CDR3 region: CASSKLEGLNEQYF. The CDR3 coding sequence is TGTGCCAGCAGCAAGCTAGAGGGTTTAAACGAGCAGTACTTC.

This clonotype was detected only a few times. The chain combines TRBV12-5 with TRBJ1-5; D possibly corresponds to TRBD1 (6 bases). Deletions cut 0 bases from V and 3 bases from J, with 21 bases between. This CDR3 is 19 amino acids long. Looked up from germline, CDR1 is LGHNT and CDR2 is FRNRAP. The CDR3: CASGLVSGVATGFNQPQHF. The DNA of the CDR3 is TGTGCTAGTGGTTTGGTATCTGGGGTTGCTACAGGGTTCAATCAGCCCCAGCATTTT.

The chain joins TRBV20-1 to TRBJ2-7, with D maybe TRBD2 (5 bases). V was shortened by 0 bases and J by 8 bases, with 11 bases between the two germline ends. The CDR3 consists of 12 residues. From germline, CDR1 is DFQATT and CDR2 SNEGSKA (reference sequence). The CDR3 DNA reads TGCAGTGCTAGAGAGAGTGGGAGCAAGCAGTACTTC. Its translation: CSARESGSKQYF.

This clonotype was observed a few times. V usage is TRBV27 and J usage is TRBJ1-5, with 8 bases that match TRBD1. Germline CDR1 is MNHEY and CDR2 is SMNVEV (reference sequence). The trim removed 6 bases at V and 3 bases at J, leaving 7 bases unmatched. CDR3 length: 15 residues. CDR3: CASSGTGHSNQPQHF. In DNA, the CDR3 is TGTGCCAGCAGCGGGACAGGCCACTCCAATCAGCCCCAGCATTTT.

The chain recombines TRBV20-1 with TRBJ2-4; maybe TRBD1 (5 bases). The V end lost 5 bases, the J end lost 0 bases, and 14 bases lay between the germline ends. The germline gives CDR1 DFQATT, CDR2 SNEGSKA (reference sequence). The CDR3 is 15 residues long. CDR3 DNA: TGCAGTGCTCCTCCACCGCAGGGAGCCAAAAACATTCAGTACTTC. Protein product: CSAPPPQGAKNIQYF.

The gene calls are TRBV10-2 and TRBJ1-4, with 10 bases matching TRBD1. The V gene's germline CDR1 is WSHSY and CDR2 SAAADI. With V trimmed by 6 bases and J by 0 bases, 4 bases remained unmatched. The CDR3 consists of 16 residues. The CDR3 region is CASSIGQGATNEKLFF. For the CDR3, the DNA is TGCGCCAGCAGCATCGGACAGGGGGCAACTAATGAAAAACTGTTTTTT.

This clonotype appeared a few times. The rearrangement joins TRBV9 to TRBJ2-3; the match to TRBD1 covers 10 bases. The CDR3 is made up of 15 amino acids. Germline assignment: CDR1 SGDLS and CDR2 YYNGEE. V lost 3 bases, J lost 6 bases, and 7 bases stayed unmatched. Here the CDR3 DNA reads TGTGCCAGCAGCGACCGGGACAGGGGCCCGGATACGCAGTATTTT. Protein product: CASSDRDRGPDTQYF.

Comments on this clonotype: An end of the junction does not agree with germline; a read error may underlie this. V gene TRBV27 combines with J gene TRBJ2-5; tentatively, D is TRBD2 (5 bases). Germline CDR1 is MNHEY and CDR2 is SMNVEV (reference sequence). There are 15 residues in the CDR3. The CDR3 sequence is CASSPALASTNEQCF. The CDR3 coding sequence is TGTGCCAGCAGCCCTGCTCTAGCTTCCACTAACGAGCAGTGCTTC.

This clonotype has more than one count but fewer than ten. The chain has TRBV7-9 and TRBJ1-1, with no clear D. V lost 4 bases and J 2 bases, leaving 17 bases between the germline ends. The CDR3 spans 16 residues. Germline V gene sequence: CDR1 SEHNR, CDR2 FQNEAQ (reference sequence). As DNA, the CDR3 is TGTGCCAGCAGCTCCCGCCGTTTACAGCTAAACACTGAAGCTTTCTTT. Amino acid sequence: CASSSRRLQLNTEAFF.

V gene TRBV15 combines with J gene TRBJ1-2; D is possibly TRBD1 (5 bases). V lost 0 bases and J lost 2, with 16 bases in between. Germline V gene lookup returns CDR1 LNHNV and CDR2 YYDKDF (reference sequence). The CDR3 has 17 amino acids. The DNA for the CDR3 is TGTGCCACCAGCAGAGATATAAGGCAGGGAGGCAACTATGGCTACACCTTC. This gives the protein CATSRDIRQGGNYGYTF.

There are a few counts of this clonotype. The CDR3: CASSLGASGTLSYEQYF. The CDR3 coding sequence is TGTGCCAGCAGTTTAGGGGCCTCAGGGACCCTCTCCTACGAGCAGTACTTC. The chain combines TRBV27 with TRBJ2-7; D may match TRBD1 or TRBD2 (5 bases each). The CDR3 spans 17 residues. Deletions cut 2 bases from V and 0 bases from J, with 17 bases between. Germline V gene sequence: CDR1 MNHEY, CDR2 SMNVEV (reference sequence).

This clonotype appeared a few times. The rearrangement joins TRBV7-2 to TRBJ2-1; D remains unclear. In germline, CDR1 is SGHTA, CDR2 FQGNSA. This CDR3 has 16 residues. The ends were cut back, 0 bases at V and 3 bases at J, with 12 bases in the middle. CDR3: CASSLASLGVYNEQFF. The CDR3 DNA follows: TGTGCCAGCAGCTTAGCTTCGCTAGGTGTCTACAATGAGCAGTTCTTC. The full variable domain, completed using reference TRBV7-2 and TRBJ2-1, is GAGVSQSPSNKVTEKGKDVELRCDPISGHTALYWYRQSLGQGLEFLIYFQGNSAPDKSGLPSDRFSAERTGGSVSTLTIQRTQQEDSAVYLCASSLASLGVYNEQFFGPGTRLTVL.

There are a few counts of this clonotype. V usage is TRBV7-2 and J usage is TRBJ2-1; D is undetermined. V shed 3 bases and J shed 0 bases, with 9 bases lying between them. There are 15 residues in the CDR3. Per germline, CDR1 SGHTA and CDR2 FQGNSA. CDR3 amino acids: CASSFWMSSYNEQFF. DNA for the CDR3: TGTGCCAGCAGCTTCTGGATGAGCTCCTACAATGAGCAGTTCTTC.

The gene calls are TRBV12-3 or TRBV12-4 and TRBJ2-1; a possible D gene is TRBD1 (5 bases). The better agreement between TRBJ2-7 and the DNA end casts doubt on the J call. The CDR3 consists of 13 residues. The CDR3 protein is CASSPSTEDEQYF. CDR3 bases: TGTGCCAGCAGTCCCTCGACAGAGGACGAGCAGTACTTC.

Comments on this clonotype: An end of the junction differs from the germline gene, which may be a read error. J is TRBJ1-1 and V is TRBV12-3 or TRBV12-4; TRBD1 is a possible D gene (6 bases). CDR3 size: 12 residues. CDR3 in amino acids: CASSLLYREGFF. The CDR3 DNA is TGTGCCAGCAGCCTCCTATACAGGGAAGGTTTCTTT.

The chain carries TRBV7-9 and TRBJ2-2; weak D call: TRBD1 (5 bases). The CDR3 has 13 residues. The V gene lost 5 bases and the J gene lost 9 bases, with 13 bases spanning the gap. CDR1 and CDR2 from the germline V gene are SEHNR and FQNEAQ (reference sequence). The DNA for the CDR3 is TGTGCCAGCAGCGGCCAAAGGGGCCGGGAGCTGTTTTTT. It codes for CASSGQRGRELFF.

V is TRBV7-9 and J is TRBJ2-2; D is perhaps TRBD1 or TRBD2 (5 bases each). Germline V gene sequence: CDR1 SEHNR, CDR2 FQNEAQ (reference sequence). The V end lost 5 bases, the J end lost 4 bases, and 11 bases lay between the germline ends. This CDR3 has 14 amino acids. CDR3 amino acids: CASSNRDPTGELFF. The DNA of the CDR3 is TGTGCCAGCAGCAACCGGGACCCCACCGGGGAGCTGTTTTTT.

This clonotype was seen more than once but under ten times. The chain is built from TRBV12-3 or TRBV12-4 and TRBJ2-2; TRBD1 matches at 10 bases. The CDR3 totals 15 residues. V shed 3 bases, J shed 4 bases, and the junction held 2 bases outside the gene matches. This CDR3 is CASSLGTGATGELFF. The CDR3 nucleotides read TGTGCCAGCAGTTTGGGGACAGGGGCCACCGGGGAGCTGTTTTTT.

This clonotype was seen a handful of times. The chain joins TRBV20-1 to TRBJ2-1, with D possibly TRBD2 on 5 matching bases. The germline CDR1 and CDR2 sequences are DFQATT and SNEGSKA (reference sequence). The CDR3 extends over 15 amino acids. V lost 0 bases and J lost 4, with 13 bases in between. CDR3 nucleotides: TGCAGTGCTAGAGATCGCGAGCGGAGTTACAATGAGCAGTTCTTC. It specifies CSARDRERSYNEQFF.

This clonotype turned up a few times. V usage is TRBV11-2 and J usage is TRBJ2-7; either TRBD1 or TRBD2 may fit D (6 bases each). The CDR3 has 13 residues. Trimming pared 0 bases from V and 6 bases from J, leaving 9 bases between. The germline CDR1 and CDR2 sequences are SGHAT and FQNNGV. The chain's CDR3 is CASSLDEGGEQYF. The DNA of the CDR3 is TGTGCCAGCAGCTTAGATGAGGGGGGCGAGCAGTACTTC.

This clonotype was recorded a few times. The V and J genes are TRBV6-2 or TRBV6-3 and TRBJ2-4; the D gene is possibly TRBD1 (6 bases). Trimming removed 2 bases from V and 7 bases from J, with 12 bases in between. This CDR3 region has 14 residues. CDR1 is MNHEY, CDR2 SVGEGT, per germline. Here the CDR3 reads CASSYTGSRNIQYF. CDR3 in DNA: TGTGCCAGCAGTTACACAGGGTCCAGGAACATTCAGTACTTC.

J is TRBJ2-7 and V is TRBV9; D tentatively reads TRBD1 or TRBD2 (5 bases each). The length of the CDR3 is 13 residues. CDR1 SGDLS and CDR2 YYNGEE come from the germline V gene. Trimming removed 0 bases from V and 6 bases from J, with 10 bases in between. Here the CDR3 reads CASSVGLGTEQYF. CDR3 bases: TGTGCCAGCAGCGTAGGCCTGGGGACCGAGCAGTACTTC.

This clonotype appeared a few times. The V and J genes are TRBV12-3 or TRBV12-4 and TRBJ2-5, with D possibly called TRBD1 or TRBD2 (5 bases each). The CDR3 is 14 amino acids. V gave up 8 bases and J gave up 2 bases, with 15 bases separating them. The CDR3 nucleotides are TGTGCCAGCCGAGTCCGGGACGGACAAGAGACCCAGTACTTC. Translating gives CASRVRDGQETQYF.

This clonotype was seen more than once but under ten times. The genes are TRBV28 and TRBJ1-2, with 9 positions matching TRBD1. V lost 6 bases to trimming and J lost 7 bases; unmatched junction nucleotides: 9. The germline CDR1 and CDR2 sequences are MDHEN and SYDVKM. CDR3 length: 14 residues. The CDR3 bases are TGTGCCAGCAGACAAGTAACAGGGGGCTCTGGCTACACCTTC. Translation gives CASRQVTGGSGYTF.

The chain couples TRBV7-2 to TRBJ2-1, with a possible D match to TRBD1 (6 bases). Germline CDR1 and CDR2: SGHTA and FQGNSA. Trimming stripped 5 bases from V and 4 bases from J, with 18 bases between. The CDR3 contains 16 residues. Here the CDR3 reads CASSVSVGTPYNEQFF. The CDR3 DNA sequence: TGTGCCAGCAGCGTTAGTGTGGGGACACCTTACAATGAGCAGTTCTTC.

This rearrangement joins TRBV15 to TRBJ1-2; TRBD1 agrees at 8 bases. Germline CDR1 and CDR2: LNHNV and YYDKDF (reference sequence). This CDR3 is 14 amino acids long. Trimming cost V 6 bases and J 2 bases; bases outside gene matches: 5. The CDR3 region is CATSPGTGNYGYTF. CDR3 nucleotides: TGTGCCACCAGTCCCGGGACAGGCAACTATGGCTACACCTTC.

The chain uses TRBV11-2 and TRBJ1-1, with D unclear. This CDR3 is 16 amino acids long. V was clipped by 1 base and J by 0 bases, with 12 bases between them. Germline CDR1 reads SGHAT; CDR2 reads FQNNGV. The CDR3 loop is CASSLGGAKLNTEAFF. CDR3 sequence (DNA): TGTGCCAGCAGCTTAGGGGGTGCGAAGTTGAACACTGAAGCTTTCTTT.